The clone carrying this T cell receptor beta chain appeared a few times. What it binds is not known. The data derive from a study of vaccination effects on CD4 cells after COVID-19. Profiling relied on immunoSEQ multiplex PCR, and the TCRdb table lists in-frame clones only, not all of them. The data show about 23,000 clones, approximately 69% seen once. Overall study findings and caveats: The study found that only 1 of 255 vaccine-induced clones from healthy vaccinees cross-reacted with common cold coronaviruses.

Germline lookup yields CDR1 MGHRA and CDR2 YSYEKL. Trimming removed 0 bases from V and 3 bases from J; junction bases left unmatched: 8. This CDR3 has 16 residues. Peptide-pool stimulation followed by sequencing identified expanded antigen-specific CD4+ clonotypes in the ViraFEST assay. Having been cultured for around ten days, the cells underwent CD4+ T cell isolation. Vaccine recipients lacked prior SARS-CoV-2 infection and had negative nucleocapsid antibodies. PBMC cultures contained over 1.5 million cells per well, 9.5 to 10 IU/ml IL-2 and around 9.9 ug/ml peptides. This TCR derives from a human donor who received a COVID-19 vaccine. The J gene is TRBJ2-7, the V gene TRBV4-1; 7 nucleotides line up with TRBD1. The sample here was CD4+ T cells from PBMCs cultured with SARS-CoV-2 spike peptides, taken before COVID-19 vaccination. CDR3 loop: CASSQDSGTEYYEQYF. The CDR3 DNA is TGCGCCAGCAGCCAAGATTCCGGGACAGAGTACTACGAGCAGTACTTC.